This entry concerns a single T cell receptor (beta chain). From blood CD8+ and CD4+ T cells, TCR beta sequences were generated. TEMRA cells were FACS-enriched, while CD8+ and CD4+ T cells were negatively isolated. RNA in amounts of roughly 0.5 to 1 ug was reverse transcribed with random hexamers. TCRdb reprocessed the immunoSEQ multiplex PCR reads with MiXCR, giving one entry per CDR3 protein. The sample carries 150,000 or so distinct CDR3 sequences, more than 85% recorded once. Trimming cost V 8 bases and J 7 bases; bases outside gene matches: 9. Germline V gene sequence: CDR1 SQVTM, CDR2 ANQGSEA. The CDR3 covers 13 residues. These data originate in a study of CD8 T cells in Susac syndrome. For the study at large: Within the sequenced Susac syndrome patient group, five or six exhibited active disease and roughly 8 were in remission. There were Susac syndrome patients who were therapy-naive at blood draw, others on corticosteroids, and others on intravenous immunoglobulin alone.

The rearrangement uses TRBV29-1 and TRBJ1-5, with 9 bases fitting TRBD1. The sequence was obtained from a human donor with Susac syndrome. The specimen sequenced was CD4+ T cells from PBMCs. In nucleotides, the CDR3 is TGCAGCATCAGACAGGGGGTAGGGCAGCCCCAGCATTTT. Its translation is CSIRQGVGQPQHF.